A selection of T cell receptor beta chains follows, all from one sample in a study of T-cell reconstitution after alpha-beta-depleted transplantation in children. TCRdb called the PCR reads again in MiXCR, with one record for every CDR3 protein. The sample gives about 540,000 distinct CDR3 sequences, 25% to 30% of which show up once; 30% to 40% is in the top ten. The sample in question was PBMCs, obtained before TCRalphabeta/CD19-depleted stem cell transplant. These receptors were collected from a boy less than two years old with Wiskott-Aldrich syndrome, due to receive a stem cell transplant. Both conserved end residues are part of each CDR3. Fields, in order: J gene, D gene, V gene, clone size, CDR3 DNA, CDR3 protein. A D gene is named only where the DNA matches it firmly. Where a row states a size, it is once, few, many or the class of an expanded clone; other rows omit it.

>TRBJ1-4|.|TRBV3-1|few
TGTGCCAGCAGCCCACGACAGATTAATGAAAAACTGTTTTTT
CASSPRQINEKLFF
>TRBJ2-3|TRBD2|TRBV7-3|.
TGTGCCAGCAGCTTGCGGCTAGCGGCAACTGATACGCAGTATTTT
CASSLRLAATDTQYF
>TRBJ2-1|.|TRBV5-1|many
TGCGCCAGCAGCCCCCAACTAGTTTACAATGAGCAGTTCTTC
CASSPQLVYNEQFF
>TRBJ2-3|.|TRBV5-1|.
TGCGCCAGCAGTCTCGAAAGACCACCCGATACGCAGTATTTT
CASSLERPPDTQYF
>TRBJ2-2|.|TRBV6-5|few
TGTGCCAGCAGTTACTCACACGGTGACGGGGAGCTGTTTTTT
CASSYSHGDGELFF
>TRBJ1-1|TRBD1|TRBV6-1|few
TGTGCCAGCAGTGCCTTAACAGGGGCTAACACTGAAGCTTTCTTT
CASSALTGANTEAFF
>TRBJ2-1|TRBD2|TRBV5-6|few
TGTGCCAGCAGCTTCACCGGGACTAGCGGGAGTCTAGGGTTCTTC
CASSFTGTSGSLGFF
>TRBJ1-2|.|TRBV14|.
TGTGCCAGCAGCCAACGAAAGAGGAGCCTGGGACTAGCTAACTATGGCTACACCTTC
CASSQRKRSLGLANYGYTF
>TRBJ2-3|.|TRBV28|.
TGTGCCACCCTGGACTTGAAAACAACTACAGATACGCAGTATTTT
CATLDLKTTTDTQYF
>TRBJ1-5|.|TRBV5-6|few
TGTGCCAGCAGATCGGTTGGGGGTTACAATCAGCCCCAGCATTTT
CASRSVGGYNQPQHF
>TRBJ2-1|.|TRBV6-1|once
TGTGCCAGCCGTGAATCTGGGTTTGAGCAGTTCTTC
CASRESGFEQFF
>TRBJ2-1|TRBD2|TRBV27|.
TGTGCCAGCAGCAGGACTAGCTACCTTGAGCAGTTCTTC
CASSRTSYLEQFF
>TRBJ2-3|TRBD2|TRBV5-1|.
TGCGCCAGCAGCTTAAGCGGGAAAGCGGGCACAGATACGCAGTATTTT
CASSLSGKAGTDTQYF
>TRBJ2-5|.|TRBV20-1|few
TGCAGTGCTAGTCCGGACAGCCAAGAGACCCAGTACTTC
CSASPDSQETQYF
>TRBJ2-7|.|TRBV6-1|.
TGTGCCAGCAGATCCGGGCCAGCCTACGAGCAGTACTTC
CASRSGPAYEQYF
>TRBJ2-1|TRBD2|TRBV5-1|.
TGCGCCAGCAGCTTGGCGCTAGCGGATTACAATGAGCAGTTCTTC
CASSLALADYNEQFF
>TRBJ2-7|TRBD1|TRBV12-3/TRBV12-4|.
TGTGCCAGCACCCTCGGTGGGACAGGCTCCTACGAGCAGTACTTC
CASTLGGTGSYEQYF
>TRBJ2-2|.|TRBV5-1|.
TGCGCCAGCCAAAGGGTAAACACCGGGGAGCTGTTTTTT
CASQRVNTGELFF
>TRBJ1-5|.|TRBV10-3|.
TGTGCCTCCAGGGAGGGACCTAATCAGCCCCAGCATTTT
CASREGPNQPQHF
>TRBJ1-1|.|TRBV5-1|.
TGCGCCAGCAGCGGCGGGACCCATCCTAATGAAGCTTTCTTT
CASSGGTHPNEAFF
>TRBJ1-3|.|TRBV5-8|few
TGTGCCAGCAGCTTTCTGGGGGTATCTGGAAACACCATATATTTT
CASSFLGVSGNTIYF
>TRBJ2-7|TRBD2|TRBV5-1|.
TGCGCCAGCAGCTCCCTAGCGGGAGAAGGATACGAGCAGTACTTC
CASSSLAGEGYEQYF
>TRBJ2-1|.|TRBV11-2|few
TGTGCCAGCAGCTTAGTAGTGAATGAGCAGTTCTTC
CASSLVVNEQFF
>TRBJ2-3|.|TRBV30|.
TGTGCCTGGAAAGGAGGCGGAGGAGTCACAGATACGCAGTATTTT
CAWKGGGGVTDTQYF
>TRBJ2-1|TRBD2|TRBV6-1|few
TGTGCCAGCAGCCTGGGGGGGGTGGCGGATGAGCAGTTCTTC
CASSLGGVADEQFF
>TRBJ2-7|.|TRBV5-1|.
TGCGCCAGCAGCTTGAAGGACCCAAGCACCGAGCAGTACTTC
CASSLKDPSTEQYF
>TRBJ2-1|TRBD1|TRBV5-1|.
TGCGCCAGCAGCTTGGGAAGTCAGGGGGACCCCCGAAAGTTCTTC
CASSLGSQGDPRKFF
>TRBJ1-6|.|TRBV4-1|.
TGCGCCAGCAGCCAGTTAGAAAAGCCTAGGACGGCGAGCTCCTATAATTCACCCCTCCACTTT
CASSQLEKPRTASSYNSPLHF
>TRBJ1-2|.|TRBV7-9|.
TGTGCCAGCAGCGTCCATTTCGAGACCCCTAACTATGGCTACACCTTC
CASSVHFETPNYGYTF
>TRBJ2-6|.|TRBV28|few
TGTGCCAGCAGTTTTCGTACAGCTGGGGCCAACGTCCTGACTTTC
CASSFRTAGANVLTF
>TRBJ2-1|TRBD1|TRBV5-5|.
TGTGCCAGCAGTCAACAGGGGGAAAGCTCCTACAATGAGCAGTTCTTC
CASSQQGESSYNEQFF
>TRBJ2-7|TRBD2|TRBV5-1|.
TGCGCCAGCAGCTTCGCGGGAGGACCCTACGAGCAGTACTTC
CASSFAGGPYEQYF
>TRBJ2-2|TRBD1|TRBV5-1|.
TGCGCCAGCAGCCGGGACAGGGTTATCTCCGGGGCGCTGTTTTTT
CASSRDRVISGALFF
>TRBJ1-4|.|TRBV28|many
TGTGCCAGCCTCCGGGTCGGTGCAACTAATGAAAAACTGTTTTTT
CASLRVGATNEKLFF
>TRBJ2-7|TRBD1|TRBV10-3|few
TGTGCCATCAGGGGGGACAGGGCCGTTGGTTCGTACGAGCAGTACTTC
CAIRGDRAVGSYEQYF
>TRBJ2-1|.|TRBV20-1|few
TGCAGTGCTAGAAAACCAGTCATTTACGAGCAGTTCTTC
CSARKPVIYEQFF
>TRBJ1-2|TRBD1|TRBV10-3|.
TGTGCCATAAGAGACAGGGATAACTTTGGCTACACCTTC
CAIRDRDNFGYTF
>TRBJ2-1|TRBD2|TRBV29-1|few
TGCAGCGTTGCCGGCGGGAGCTCCTACAATGAGCAGTTCTTC
CSVAGGSSYNEQFF
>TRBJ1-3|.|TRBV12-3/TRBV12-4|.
TGTGCCAGCAGTTTAGAGGGGGAGGCAGTTGGAAACACCATATATTTT
CASSLEGEAVGNTIYF
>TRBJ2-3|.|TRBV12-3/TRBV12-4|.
TGTGCCAGCAGTTTTGCGACAGTCACTAGCACAGATACGCAGTATTTT
CASSFATVTSTDTQYF
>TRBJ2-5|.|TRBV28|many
TGTGCCAGCAGCTTAATAAGAGAGACCCAGTACTTC
CASSLIRETQYF
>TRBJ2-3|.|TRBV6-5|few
TGTGCCAGCAGTTCCCGGCGGACTCTGCTGGATACGCAGTATTTT
CASSSRRTLLDTQYF
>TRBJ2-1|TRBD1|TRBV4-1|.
TGCGCCAGCAGCCAAGCCGTCCTTTTGGCGGGACAGGATGAGCAGTTCTTC
CASSQAVLLAGQDEQFF
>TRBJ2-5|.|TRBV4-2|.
TGTGCCAGCAGCCAAGATGGGGCGGAACAAGAGACCCAGTACTTC
CASSQDGAEQETQYF
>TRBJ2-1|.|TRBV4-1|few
TGCGCCAGCAGCCAAGAAGCCCTAGCGCCCTACAATGAGCAGTTCTTC
CASSQEALAPYNEQFF
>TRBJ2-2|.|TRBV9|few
TGTGCCAGCAGCGTAGCTCCTTTCACCGGGGAGCTGTTTTTT
CASSVAPFTGELFF
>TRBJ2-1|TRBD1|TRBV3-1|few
TGTGCCAGCAGGGAAACCGGGACAGGGGTCAATGAGCAGTTCTTC
CASRETGTGVNEQFF
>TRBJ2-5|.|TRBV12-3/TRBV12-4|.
TGTGCCAGCAGGCCGGGACTCCTCCAAGAGACCCAGTACTTC
CASRPGLLQETQYF
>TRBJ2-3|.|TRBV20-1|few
TGCGCAGGAACATCACTCCACTCCAGCACAGATACGCAGTATTTT
CAGTSLHSSTDTQYF
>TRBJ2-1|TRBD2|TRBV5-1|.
TGCGCCAGCAGCTTGGTTGGACTAGCGGCTGTCCCCTCCTACAATGAGCAGTTCTTC
CASSLVGLAAVPSYNEQFF
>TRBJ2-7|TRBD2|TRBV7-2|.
TGTGCCAGCAGCTTAGGTCTCGGGACTAGCATCTACGAGCAGTACTTC
CASSLGLGTSIYEQYF
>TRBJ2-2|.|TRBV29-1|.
TGCAGCGTTGATAACGTTGAGAGCACCGGGGAGCTGTTTTTT
CSVDNVESTGELFF
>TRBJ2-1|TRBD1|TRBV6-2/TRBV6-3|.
TGTGCCGACAGGACAGGGGGAGCCTACAATGAGCAGTTCTTC
CADRTGGAYNEQFF
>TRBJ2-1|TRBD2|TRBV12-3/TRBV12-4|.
TGTGCCAGCAGTTTAAGACTAGCGGGGAAGGTCTACAATGAGCAGTTCTTC
CASSLRLAGKVYNEQFF